These 19 T cell receptor beta chains were sequenced from one sample in a study of HIV-infected children after antiretroviral therapy interruption. The sample's treatment: PENTA 11 planned treatment interruption arm or continuous ART arm. RNA-based 3' RACE libraries used unique molecular identifiers. TCRdb ran MiXCR on the 3' RACE reads and lists one entry per CDR3 protein. The sample carries 70,000 to 90,000 distinct CDR3 sequences, around 6.9% recorded once. The sequencing here drew on CD45RA+ CD4+ T cells from PBMCs, pooled from several time points, taken from a donor given antiretroviral therapy, either interrupted or continuous. Documented subset: naive CD4+ CD45RA+ CD45RO- T cells. These TCRs come from a pool of human donors with HIV.

This clonotype showed up just a few times. This rearrangement joins TRBV2 to TRBJ2-5, with TRBD1 matching over 8 bases. Germline values: CDR1 SNHLY, CDR2 FYNNEI. With 0 bases clipped from V and 4 bases from J, the junction kept 4 bases outside the gene matches. The CDR3 extends over 15 amino acids. The CDR3 sequence is CASSEARGRGETQYF. CDR3 DNA sequence: TGTGCCAGCAGTGAAGCCAGGGGGCGTGGAGAGACCCAGTACTTC.

This clonotype has just a few counts. The rearrangement links TRBV18 to TRBJ1-4; D is perhaps TRBD1 (5 bases). This CDR3 contains 14 residues. Trimming removed 2 bases from V and 4 bases from J, with 8 bases in between. Germline assignment: CDR1 KGHSH and CDR2 LQKENI. The CDR3: CASSPGADNEKLFF. The DNA of the CDR3 is TGTGCCAGCTCACCAGGGGCGGATAATGAAAAACTGTTTTTT.

In this sample, this clonotype turned up many times. The V and J genes are TRBV12-3 or TRBV12-4 and TRBJ1-2; D uncertain. The CDR3 consists of 17 residues. The V end lost 4 bases, the J end lost 2 bases, and 20 bases lay between the germline ends. This chain's CDR3 is CASSSNRISGRNYGYTF. The CDR3 coding sequence is TGTGCCAGCAGTTCCAACCGGATTTCTGGGAGAAACTATGGCTACACCTTC.

The rearrangement uses TRBV6-5 and TRBJ2-1; 9 bases map to TRBD1. V was pared by 6 bases and J by 4 bases, with 10 bases of the junction left unmatched. There are 16 residues in the CDR3. Germline V gene lookup returns CDR1 MNHEY and CDR2 SVGAGI. CDR3 nucleotide sequence: TGTGCCAGCAGGAGGGGGACAGGGTTTTTTTACAATGAGCAGTTCTTC. Translation gives CASRRGTGFFYNEQFF.

Details on this clonotype: It may be a read error: a sequence one base away is much more abundant. The chain uses TRBV19 and TRBJ2-3; maybe TRBD1 (5 bases). Germline assignment: CDR1 LNHDA and CDR2 SQIVND (reference sequence). CDR3 length: 13 residues. This chain's CDR3 is CSSSPGNTDTQYF. CDR3 bases: TGTTCCAGTAGCCCAGGGAACACAGATACGCAGTATTTT.

This clonotype showed up just a few times. The J gene is TRBJ2-6, the V gene TRBV7-2; D call uncertain. The ends were cut back, 7 bases at V and 2 bases at J, with 3 bases in the middle. The CDR3 runs 12 residues. The germline gives CDR1 SGHTA, CDR2 FQGNSA. DNA for the CDR3: TGTGCCAGCAAAGCTGGGGCCAACGTCCTGACTTTC. Its translation is CASKAGANVLTF.

This clonotype showed up many times. The V and J genes are TRBV5-1 and TRBJ1-6; D is uncertain. Trimming shortened V by 0 bases and J by 9 bases, and 10 bases separated the two germline ends. CDR1 is SGHRS and CDR2 is YFSETQ in the germline V gene. The CDR3 has 14 residues. The CDR3 sequence is CASSLGERISPLHF. For the CDR3, the DNA is TGCGCCAGCAGCTTGGGGGAAAGGATTTCACCCCTCCACTTT.

This clonotype has at least ten counts. This rearrangement joins TRBV4-1 to TRBJ2-3; no definite D call. Germline CDR1 MGHRA, CDR2 YSYEKL. Trimming stripped 0 bases from V and 0 bases from J, with 7 bases between. This CDR3 comprises 15 residues. CDR3 amino acids: CASSQDPVSTDTQYF. CDR3 coding DNA: TGCGCCAGCAGCCAAGACCCGGTGAGCACAGATACGCAGTATTTT.

This clonotype showed up many times. The chain has TRBV3-1 and TRBJ2-7; D uncertain. The length of the CDR3 is 12 residues. V was trimmed by 3 bases and J by 4 bases, leaving 7 bases between them. Germline V gives CDR1 LGHDT, CDR2 YNNKEL (reference sequence). DNA for the CDR3: TGTGCCAGCAGCCAGTCTCCGTACGAGCAGTACTTC. Translating gives CASSQSPYEQYF.

The chain employs TRBV7-9 and TRBJ1-4; D is perhaps TRBD1 (5 bases). CDR3 length: 13 residues. Germline V gene data show CDR1 as SEHNR and CDR2 as FQNEAQ (reference sequence). V was pared by 9 bases and J by 2 bases, with 10 bases between. The CDR3 DNA sequence: TGTGCCAGGTCCCGGGGCACTAATGAAAAACTGTTTTTT. Its translation: CARSRGTNEKLFF. The full variable domain, its missing parts supplied by reference TRBV7-9 and TRBJ1-4, is DTGVSQNPRHKITKRGQNVTFRCDPISEHNRLYWYRQTLGQGPEFLTYFQNEAQLEKSRLLSDRFSAERPKGSFSTLEIQRTEQGDSAMYLCARSRGTNEKLFFGSGTQLSVL.

This clonotype has a count of ten or more. This rearrangement joins TRBV6-6 to TRBJ1-5; D might be TRBD1 (6 bases). Germline values: CDR1 MNHNY, CDR2 SVGAGI (reference sequence). Trimming stripped 2 bases from V and 7 bases from J, with 15 bases between. This CDR3 contains 15 residues. The CDR3 DNA reads as TGTGCCAGCAGTTACCAAGGGGGGTATAACCAGCCCCAGCATTTT. It yields the protein CASSYQGGYNQPQHF.

This clonotype was seen only a few times. This chain links TRBV6-5 with TRBJ2-4; the match to TRBD1 covers 9 bases. Losses at the gene ends were 8 bases for V and 3 bases for J; bases not matched to a gene: 8. Germline CDR1 and CDR2: MNHEY and SVGAGI. The CDR3 totals 15 residues. The CDR3 nucleotides read TGTGCCAGCGCTGGGGACAGGGACGGCAAAAACATTCAGTACTTC. This sequence encodes CASAGDRDGKNIQYF.

The table lists this clonotype with many counts. The gene calls are TRBV20-1 and TRBJ2-4, with D hard to call. The CDR3 has 13 amino acids. Germline lookup yields CDR1 DFQATT and CDR2 SNEGSKA (reference sequence). Trimming pared 5 bases from V and 9 bases from J, leaving 17 bases between. The CDR3 is CSAPSSQNRIQYF. In DNA, the CDR3 is TGCAGTGCTCCGTCGTCCCAGAACCGCATTCAGTACTTC.

This clonotype was recorded many times. V usage is TRBV5-1 and J usage is TRBJ2-2; tentatively, D is TRBD2 (6 bases). V was cut by 3 bases and J by 6 bases, with 9 bases left in between. Germline V gives CDR1 SGHRS, CDR2 YFSETQ. This CDR3 is 13 amino acids long. The CDR3 here is CASSSLASGELFF. CDR3 DNA: TGCGCCAGCAGCTCGCTAGCGTCCGGGGAGCTGTTTTTT. The full variable domain, its missing parts supplied by reference TRBV5-1 and TRBJ2-2, is KAGVTQTPRYLIKTRGQQVTLSCSPISGHRSVSWYQQTPGQGLQFLFEYFSETQRNKGNFPGRFSGRQFSNSRSEMNVSTLELGDSALYLCASSSLASGELFFGEGSRLTVL.

In this sample, this clonotype turned up many times. The DNA for the CDR3 is TGTGCCAGCAGCCCGATTACTAGCGGCCCCTACAATGAGCAGTTCTTC. It encodes CASSPITSGPYNEQFF. The rearrangement uses TRBV3-1 and TRBJ2-1; 8 nucleotides line up with TRBD2. Germline CDR1 reads LGHDT; CDR2 reads YNNKEL (reference sequence). The CDR3 spans 16 residues. With 4 bases clipped from V and 2 bases from J, the junction kept 7 bases outside the gene matches.

The genes are TRBV27 and TRBJ1-5, with D hard to call. Germline CDR1 is MNHEY and CDR2 is SMNVEV (reference sequence). Trimming removed 5 bases from V and 4 bases from J, with 15 bases in between. The CDR3 extends over 15 amino acids. CDR3 protein: CASSPLSRLNQPQHF. The CDR3 DNA follows: TGTGCCAGCAGTCCCCTGAGCCGGCTTAATCAGCCCCAGCATTTT.

This clonotype has ten or more counts. The chain carries TRBV18 and TRBJ2-3; the match to TRBD1 covers 9 bases. CDR1 is KGHSH, CDR2 LQKENI, per germline. The CDR3 length is 18 residues. V shed 1 base, J shed 2 bases, and the junction held 10 bases outside the gene matches. Here the CDR3 DNA reads TGTGCCAGCTCACCACTGGCTTTTCGACAGGGGGTCACAGATACGCAGTATTTT. Translated, it gives CASSPLAFRQGVTDTQYF.

At least ten counts were recorded for this clonotype. The chain has TRBV6-6 and TRBJ1-2, with unresolved D. The CDR3 loop spans 12 amino acids. The V end was cut by 6 bases, the J end by 8 bases, with 13 bases between. Germline-derived CDR1 and CDR2 are MNHNY and SVGAGI (reference sequence). The CDR3 DNA is TGTGCCAGCAGAGATGGTACAGACGGCTACACCTTC. Its translation: CASRDGTDGYTF.

This clonotype was counted ten times or more. V usage is TRBV7-3 and J usage is TRBJ2-1; D is unclear. CDR3 length: 13 amino acids. Germline V CDR1 and CDR2: SGHTA, FQGTGA. Trimming shortened V by 0 bases and J by 10 bases, and 10 bases separated the two germline ends. The CDR3 DNA sequence: TGTGCCAGCAGCTTAACTCTCGGGCCGGAGCAGTTCTTC. As protein: CASSLTLGPEQFF.